This TCR beta chain came from a study of identical twins. Study-wide results and limits: Fewer insertions characterized abundant cord blood beta clonotypes, whereas memory repertoires showed none.

This clonotype came up once. The antigen is unknown. Each cDNA held unique molecular identifiers, and template switching gave it a universal primer site. TCRdb fed the 5' RACE reads into MiXCR, producing one record per CDR3 protein. This table holds 1.5 million to 2 million distinct CDR3 sequences, about 32% found once. This clonotype was obtained from a newborn girl in good health. Sequences were obtained from cord blood.

The CDR3 coding sequence is TGTGCCAGCAGTGAAGGGGGGGTATACAATCAGCCCCAGCATTTT. It yields the protein CASSEGGVYNQPQHF. The gene calls are TRBV6-1 and TRBJ1-5; tentative D call: TRBD1 (5 bases). CDR1 MNHNS and CDR2 SASEGT come from the germline V gene. The V end was cut by 1 base, the J end by 3 bases, with 10 bases between. The CDR3 consists of 15 residues.